The next 7 T cell receptor beta chains were all read from a single sample in a study of shared clonotypes between healthy human individuals (TCRdb year 2020). The method was the immunoSEQ multiplex PCR assay. TCRdb re-hosts the immuneACCESS table, in-frame sequences only. Its copies lack some clones; in the studies checked, an unresolved V gene accounts for under half of them, and the cause for the rest is not known. The sample table holds 2 million to 2.5 million clones, of which approximately 93% were seen once. In total, the top ten clones hold 0.3% to 0.4% of the sample. Material for sequencing was naive CD4+ T cells from PBMCs. What this sample's cell subset or site label stands for: CD45RA+ positively selected. These TCRs come from a man between 18 and 35 years old in good health. Some clones in this sample may be carry-over from other donors' samples.

V and J are TRBV6-5 and TRBJ2-7; D is possibly TRBD2 (6 bases). This CDR3 contains 13 residues. With 6 bases removed from V and 7 bases from J, the gap between germline ends came to 16 bases. Germline CDR1 is MNHEY and CDR2 is SVGAGI. The CDR3, as DNA: TGTGCCAGCAGGAGCGGGTCCGGGGGAGAGCAGTACTTC. Translating gives CASRSGSGGEQYF.

The chain is built from TRBV6-5 and TRBJ2-7; D remains unclear. Trimming removed 2 bases at V and 4 bases at J, with 12 bases between. Germline values: CDR1 MNHEY, CDR2 SVGAGI. This CDR3 comprises 14 residues. CDR3 sequence: CASSYQPTGYEQYF. In DNA, the CDR3 is TGTGCCAGCAGTTACCAACCTACTGGATACGAGCAGTACTTC.

As regards this clone: This same CDR3 is encoded by further DNA sequences in the sample. J is TRBJ2-5 and V is TRBV29-1; 9 bases line up with TRBD1. From germline, CDR1 is SQVTM and CDR2 ANQGSEA. J was trimmed by 5 bases and V by 5 bases; bases with no gene match: 6. The CDR3 extends over 13 amino acids. CDR3 sequence: CSVLQGARETQYF. The CDR3 coding sequence is TGCAGCGTTTTACAGGGGGCGCGGGAGACCCAGTACTTC.

The V gene is TRBV7-9, the J gene TRBJ2-7, with 7 bases matching TRBD2. The CDR3 spans 16 residues. V was pared by 5 bases and J by 3 bases, with 13 bases of the junction left unmatched. Germline lookup yields CDR1 SEHNR and CDR2 FQNEAQ (reference sequence). This CDR3 reads CASSLPRASGDYEQYF. The CDR3 region has the DNA TGTGCCAGCAGCCTACCCCGGGCTAGCGGAGACTACGAGCAGTACTTC.

This clone appeared a single time. This sequence joins TRBV5-1 and TRBJ2-1; D is possibly TRBD1 or TRBD2 (5 bases each). This CDR3 region has 14 residues. Germline lookup yields CDR1 SGHRS and CDR2 YFSETQ. V was trimmed by 8 bases and J by 5 bases, leaving 17 bases between them. Written as DNA, the CDR3 is TGCGCCAGTGCACACGCCCGGGACCACAATGAGCAGTTCTTC. Residues: CASAHARDHNEQFF.

The chain uses TRBV5-1 and TRBJ1-1; 9 positions match TRBD1. V trimming: 3 bases; J trimming: 0 bases; junction bases outside the gene matches: 3. CDR3 length equals 15 residues. Germline V CDR1 and CDR2: SGHRS, YFSETQ. The CDR3 loop reads CASSSQGAMNTEAFF. The CDR3, as DNA: TGCGCCAGCAGCTCACAGGGGGCCATGAACACTGAAGCTTTCTTT.

The chain uses TRBV7-9 and TRBJ1-2; D not resolved. V was shortened by 5 bases and J by 8 bases, with 12 bases between the two germline ends. The CDR3 has 12 residues. Germline CDR1 and CDR2: SEHNR and FQNEAQ (reference sequence). The CDR3 protein is CASSPLLGGYTF. CDR3 DNA sequence: TGTGCCAGCAGCCCCCTTTTGGGCGGCTACACCTTC.